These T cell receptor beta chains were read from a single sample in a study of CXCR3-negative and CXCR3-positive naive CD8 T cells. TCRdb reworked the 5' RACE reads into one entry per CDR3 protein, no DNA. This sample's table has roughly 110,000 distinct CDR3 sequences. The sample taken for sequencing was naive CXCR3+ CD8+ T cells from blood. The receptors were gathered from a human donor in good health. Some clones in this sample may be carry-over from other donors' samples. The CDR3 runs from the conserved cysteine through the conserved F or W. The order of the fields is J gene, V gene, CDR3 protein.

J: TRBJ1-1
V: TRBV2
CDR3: CASSDITGFIPDTEAFF

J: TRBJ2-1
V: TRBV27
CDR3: CASSLTSTGNEQFF

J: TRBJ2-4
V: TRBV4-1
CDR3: CASSQDSGTVGENIQYF

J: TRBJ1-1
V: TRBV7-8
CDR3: CASSPWTGGTEAFF

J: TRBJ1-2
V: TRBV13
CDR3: CASSSPRVFGYTF

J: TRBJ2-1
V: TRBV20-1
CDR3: CSASPGTSGGLSHNEQFF

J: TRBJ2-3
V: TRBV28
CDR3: CASSLRVRLTDTQYF

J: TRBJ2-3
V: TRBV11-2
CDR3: CASSLVLRDTQYF

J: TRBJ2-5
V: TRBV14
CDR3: CASSQDWIQETQYF

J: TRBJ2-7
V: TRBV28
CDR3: CASSPTDDRALPYEQYF

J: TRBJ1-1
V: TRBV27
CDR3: CASSFPGSDAFF

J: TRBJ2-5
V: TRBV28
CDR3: CASSLTGDQETQYF

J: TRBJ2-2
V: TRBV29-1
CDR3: CSVQVIGGELFF

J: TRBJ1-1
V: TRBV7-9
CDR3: CASSLLGGGEDTEAFF

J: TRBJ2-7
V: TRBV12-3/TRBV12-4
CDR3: CASSLAGQSSYEQYF

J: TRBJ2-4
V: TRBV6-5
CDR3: CASRDDRGENIQYF

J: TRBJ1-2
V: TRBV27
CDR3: CASSSGQTQLAGGYTF

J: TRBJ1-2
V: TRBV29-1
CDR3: CSVIPENYGYTF

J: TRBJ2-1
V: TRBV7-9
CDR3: CASSPAGAELNEQFF

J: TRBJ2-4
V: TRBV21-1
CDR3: CASSPPGQRNIQYF

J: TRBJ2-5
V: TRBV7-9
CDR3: CASSRGIQETQYF

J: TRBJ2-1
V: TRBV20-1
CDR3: CSARALGSQYNEQFF

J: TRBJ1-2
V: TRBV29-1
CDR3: CSVDFTAREENGYTF

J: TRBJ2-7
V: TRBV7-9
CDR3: CASNRGYEQYF

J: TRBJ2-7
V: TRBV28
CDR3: CASSLLVGNEQYF

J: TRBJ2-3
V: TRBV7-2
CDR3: CASSLGWLGGDTQYF

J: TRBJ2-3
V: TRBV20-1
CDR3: CSAARGPLTTDTQYF

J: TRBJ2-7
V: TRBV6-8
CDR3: CASRLAAYEQYF

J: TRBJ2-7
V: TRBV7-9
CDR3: CASSLTPQGTHEQYF

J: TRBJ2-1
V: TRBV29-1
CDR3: CSVPRTGASSYNEPFF

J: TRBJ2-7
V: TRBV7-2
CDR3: CASSLDSPYEQYF

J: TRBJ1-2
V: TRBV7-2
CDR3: CASSVTVPGYTF

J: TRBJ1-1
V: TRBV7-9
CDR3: CASSLEGYGANTEAFF

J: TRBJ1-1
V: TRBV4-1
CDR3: CASSNPLSITEAFF

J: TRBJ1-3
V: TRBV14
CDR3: CASSQDPGNTIYF

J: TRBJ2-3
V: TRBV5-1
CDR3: CASSKTWAGELEDTQYF

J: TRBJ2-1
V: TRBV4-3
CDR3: CASSQEIGVDEQFF

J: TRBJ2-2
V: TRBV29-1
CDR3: CSVVGRNTGELFF

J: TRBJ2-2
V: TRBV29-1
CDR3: CSVVGGQTNTGELFF

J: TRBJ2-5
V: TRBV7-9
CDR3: CASSYRGLGSETQYF

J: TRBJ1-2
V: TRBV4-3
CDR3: CASSQDRRDPWDGYTF

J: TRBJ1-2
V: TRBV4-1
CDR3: CASSHTDYSNYGYTF

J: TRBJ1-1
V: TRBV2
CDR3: CASSDAGEAFF

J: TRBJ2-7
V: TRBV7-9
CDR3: CASSSGTTFSYEQYF

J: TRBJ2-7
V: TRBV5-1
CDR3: CASSLGRGGIYEQYF

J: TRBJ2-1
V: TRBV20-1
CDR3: CSARDWLVSYNEQFF

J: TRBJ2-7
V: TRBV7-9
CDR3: CASSLIVGRGIEQYF

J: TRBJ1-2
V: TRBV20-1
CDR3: CSARGDRRSFNYGYTF

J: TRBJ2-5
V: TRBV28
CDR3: CASSLTSFAGGDKYF

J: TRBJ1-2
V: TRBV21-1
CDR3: CASSRQAGSPYGYTF